The subject of this entry is one T cell receptor (beta chain). Its antigen is not known. Profiling relied on immunoSEQ multiplex PCR, and the TCRdb table lists in-frame clones only, not all of them. Among 65,000 to 100,000 clones listed, about 94% were seen once. Trimming cost V 3 bases and J 0 bases, with 7 bases left between them. This CDR3 comprises 13 residues. Germline CDR1 SQVTM, CDR2 ANQGSEA. This entry is derived from a study of OX40 agonist ivuxolimab in advanced cancers. Study-wide context: Ivuxolimab, an agonist antibody against OX40 (CD134), was given to patients. Dose-escalation patients' cancers were hepatocellular carcinoma, melanoma, renal cell or head and neck cancer.

Study-wide findings and caveats: Clonal expansion by week 6 occurred in CD4+ and CD8+ blood T cells (at 0.1 to 3.0 mg/kg).

Sequencing was performed on CD4+ or CD8+ T cells sorted from blood, taken in a trial of the OX40 agonist ivuxolimab. The clonotype comes from an adult with an advanced solid tumor such as melanoma, head and neck, liver or kidney cancer. The chain has TRBV29-1 and TRBJ2-3; no reliable D call. The CDR3 loop is CSVDRISTDTQYF. The CDR3 DNA reads as TGCAGCGTTGATCGAATAAGCACAGATACGCAGTATTTT.